A single sample gave rise to the 29 T cell receptor beta chains below, sequenced in a study of blood T cell repertoires in COVID-19 (dated by TCRdb to 2020 to 2021). Library method: the immunoSEQ multiplex PCR assay. Held by TCRdb, this immuneACCESS table contains in-frame sequences only and omits some clones. Under half of the omission traces to an unresolved V gene where checked; the cause of the rest is unknown. This sample has approximately 210,000 clones in its table, and approximately 89% of those were observed once. Around 4.8% of the sample lies in the top ten. Material for sequencing was peripheral blood. These receptors were obtained from a woman aged 40 to 50 with acute or convalescent COVID-19.

The rearrangement links TRBV7-9 to TRBJ1-1, with D hard to call. V was pared by 0 bases and J by 4 bases, with 12 bases between. CDR1 and CDR2 (germline): SEHNR, FQNEAQ (reference sequence). The CDR3 totals 15 residues. The CDR3: CASSLANLRGTEAFF. CDR3 sequence (DNA): TGTGCCAGCAGCTTAGCTAATTTGAGAGGCACTGAAGCTTTCTTT.

V usage is TRBV21-1 and J usage is TRBJ2-5; the table's D gene call, TRBD2, was not cross checked with the DNA. TRBV21-1 is a documented pseudogene. CDR3 size: 15 residues. CDR3 loop: CASSKAAGGQETQYF. CDR3 in DNA: TGTGCCAGCAGCAAAGCTGCGGGGGGCCAAGAGACCCAGTACTTC.

V gene TRBV6-5 combines with J gene TRBJ2-1; maybe TRBD1 (6 bases). The CDR3 is 15 amino acids. Germline lookup yields CDR1 MNHEY and CDR2 SVGAGI. V was clipped by 7 bases and J by 5 bases, with 18 bases between them. This CDR3 reads CASTERGGLNNEQFF. The DNA for the CDR3 is TGTGCCAGCACCGAGCGAGGGGGTCTCAACAATGAGCAGTTCTTC.

The rearrangement links TRBV6-1 to TRBJ1-4; 9 bases are shared with TRBD1. V dropped 1 base and J dropped 11; count of bases not matched to a gene: 8. CDR3 size: 15 residues. Germline CDR1 reads MNHNS; CDR2 reads SASEGT. The CDR3 DNA follows: TGTGCCAGCAGTGAAGAGGGGACAGGGATACGGAAACTGTTTTTT. It specifies CASSEEGTGIRKLFF.

This clone was seen a single time. The CDR3 coding sequence is TGTGCCAGCAGCTTAGCAGGGGGCGGAAGAACTGAAGCTTTCTTT. Translating it yields CASSLAGGGRTEAFF. The genes are TRBV13 and TRBJ1-1, with TRBD1 identical over 8 bases. The CDR3 has 15 amino acids. V shed 1 base, J shed 5 bases, and the junction held 6 bases outside the gene matches. Germline V gene sequence: CDR1 PRHDT, CDR2 FYEKMQ (reference sequence). Full variable domain (missing parts from reference TRBV13 and TRBJ1-1): AAGVIQSPRHLIKEKRETATLKCYPIPRHDTVYWYQQGPGQDPQFLISFYEKMQSDKGSIPDRFSAQQFSDYHSELNMSSLELGDSALYFCASSLAGGGRTEAFFGQGTRLTVV.

As DNA, the CDR3 is TGTGCCAGCAGTTACGTACAGGGATCCTCTGGAAACACCATATATTTT. It is translated as CASSYVQGSSGNTIYF. This chain links TRBV6-6 with TRBJ1-3; D may be TRBD1 (6 bases). V dropped 2 bases and J dropped 0 bases, with 11 bases sitting between them. CDR3 size: 16 residues. Germline V CDR1 and CDR2: MNHNY, SVGAGI (reference sequence).

The chain is built from TRBV7-9 and TRBJ1-1; tentative D call: TRBD1 (6 bases). CDR3 length equals 15 residues. The ends were cut back, 5 bases at V and 1 base at J, with 14 bases in the middle. Germline V gene lookup returns CDR1 SEHNR and CDR2 FQNEAQ (reference sequence). CDR3 nucleotides: TGTGCCAGCAGCCCTGGGACATATGAGAACACTGAAGCTTTCTTT. Translated, it gives CASSPGTYENTEAFF.

The gene calls are TRBV10-3 and TRBJ2-7, with 7 bases identical to TRBD1. CDR3 length: 16 amino acids. Germline trimming cut 6 bases from V and 2 bases from J; bases unmatched to any gene: 13. Germline values: CDR1 ENHRY, CDR2 SYGVKD. The CDR3 DNA follows: TGTGCCATCAGCCAAACCCCGGGACAGTCAACCTACGAGCAGTACGTC. This sequence encodes CAISQTPGQSTYEQYV.

This clone has a single count. V gene TRBV2 combines with J gene TRBJ2-7, with 7 bases aligning to TRBD1. The CDR3 covers 15 residues. Trimming removed 7 bases from V and 2 bases from J; junction bases left unmatched: 11. CDR1 SNHLY and CDR2 FYNNEI come from the germline V gene. The CDR3 spells CASNQNGQAAYEQYV. CDR3 nucleotides: TGTGCCAGCAACCAAAACGGACAGGCGGCCTACGAGCAGTACGTC.

This clone was counted between two and nine times. This chain uses TRBV6-4 with TRBJ2-2; no clear D. Germline V gives CDR1 MRHNA, CDR2 SNTAGT. Trimming took 3 bases from V and 5 from J, leaving 4 bases between them. The CDR3 has 12 amino acids. This chain's CDR3 is CASSDETGELFF. Here the CDR3 DNA reads TGTGCCAGCAGTGATGAGACCGGGGAGCTGTTTTTT.

V and J are TRBV6-1 and TRBJ1-2, with D perhaps matching TRBD1 (6 bases). Per germline, CDR1 MNHNS and CDR2 SASEGT. The CDR3 is made up of 16 amino acids. V was cut by 4 bases and J by 8 bases, with 23 bases left in between. CDR3 nucleotides: TGTGCCAGCAGTGGCCACCTACCTCAGGGGCGGGTGGGCTACACCTTC. Encoded protein: CASSGHLPQGRVGYTF.

The chain employs TRBV7-8 and TRBJ1-1, with 9 bases lining up with TRBD1. There are 14 residues in the CDR3. Germline lookup yields CDR1 SGHVS and CDR2 FQNEAQ. V lost 4 bases, J lost 8 bases, and 8 bases stayed unmatched. The CDR3 sequence is CASSSGQGISEAFF. The CDR3 DNA sequence: TGTGCCAGCAGCTCGGGACAGGGTATTTCCGAAGCTTTCTTT.

In regard to this clone: This likely comes from a read error, as the CDR3 has no conserved phenylalanine or tryptophan at its end. The limits of the CDR3 on the DNA are not certain, so only TCRdb's listed CDR3 is given. The chain is built from TRBV10-1 and TRBJ2-3; TRBD1 is the table's D call, not checked against the DNA. The CDR3 is 12 residues long, ends included. Germline CDR1 is WNHNN and CDR2 is SYGVQD (reference sequence). This CDR3 is CASILTWDRHYS.

V gene TRBV24-1 combines with J gene TRBJ1-2; perhaps TRBD1 as D (6 bases). The CDR3 sequence is 15 residues long. Germline CDR1 KGHDR, CDR2 SFDVKD. V gave up 9 bases and J gave up 0 bases, with 16 bases separating them. Here the CDR3 reads CATQGRGTTNYGYTF. In DNA, the CDR3 is TGTGCCACCCAGGGCAGGGGTACGACTAACTATGGCTACACCTTC.

V is TRBV27 and J is TRBJ1-4; TRBD1 might be the D (5 bases). The germline gives CDR1 MNHEY, CDR2 SMNVEV (reference sequence). The CDR3 extends over 14 amino acids. The V end lost 4 bases, the J end lost 5 bases, and 11 bases lay between the germline ends. Here the CDR3 reads CASSSGGVNEKLFF. In nucleotides, the CDR3 is TGTGCCAGCAGTTCCGGGGGAGTAAATGAAAAACTGTTTTTT.

The count of this clone is one. The rearrangement joins TRBV29-1 to TRBJ2-2; 8 bases fit TRBD1. Germline V CDR1 and CDR2: SQVTM, ANQGSEA. The CDR3 extends over 14 amino acids. Trimming at V came to 7 bases and at J to 2 bases, leaving 6 bases not matched to a gene. CDR3 DNA: TGCAGCGCCGCGGGACAGGCAAACACCGGGGAGCTGTTTTTT. This codes for CSAAGQANTGELFF.

The chain's CDR3 is CASSAPAGDRTGNTIYF. CDR3 DNA: TGTGCCAGCAGCGCGCCGGCCGGGGACAGGACTGGAAACACCATATATTTT. V is TRBV9 and J is TRBJ1-3, with TRBD1 matching over 8 bases. The CDR3 consists of 17 residues. Germline V gene data show CDR1 as SGDLS and CDR2 as YYNGEE. The J segment lost 2 bases and the V segment lost 3 bases, leaving 10 bases of the junction unmatched. Filled out from reference TRBV9 and TRBJ1-3, the complete variable domain reads DSGVTQTPKHLITATGQRVTLRCSPRSGDLSVYWYQQSLDQGLQFLIQYYNGEERAKGNILERFSAQQFPDLHSELNLSSLELGDSALYFCASSAPAGDRTGNTIYFGEGSWLTVV.

The chain joins TRBV5-4 to TRBJ1-2; 9 nucleotides agree with TRBD1. CDR3 size: 14 residues. Germline V CDR1 and CDR2: SGHNT, YYREEE (reference sequence). The trim removed 4 bases at V and 8 bases at J, leaving 9 bases unmatched. This chain's CDR3 is CASSPGTGLGGYTF. CDR3 nucleotides: TGTGCCAGCAGCCCGGGGACAGGGTTAGGGGGCTACACCTTC.

The CDR3 sequence: CASSVEAGRGETQYF. The CDR3 DNA follows: TGTGCCAGCAGCGTAGAAGCAGGGAGGGGGGAGACCCAGTACTTC. The V and J genes are TRBV9 and TRBJ2-5; D is possibly TRBD2 (7 bases). Germline-derived CDR1 and CDR2 are SGDLS and YYNGEE. V was cut by 0 bases and J by 5 bases, with 14 bases left in between. CDR3 length: 15 residues. The variable domain in full, with the rest retrieved from reference TRBV9 and TRBJ2-5, is DSGVTQTPKHLITATGQRVTLRCSPRSGDLSVYWYQQSLDQGLQFLIQYYNGEERAKGNILERFSAQQFPDLHSELNLSSLELGDSALYFCASSVEAGRGETQYFGPGTRLLVL.

The chain recombines TRBV2 with TRBJ1-1; D is perhaps TRBD1 (5 bases). The CDR3 runs to 15 residues. Germline values: CDR1 SNHLY, CDR2 FYNNEI. Trimming removed 1 base at V and 1 base at J, with 10 bases between. CDR3 DNA: TGTGCCAGCAGTGAAGGGTGGGGGGGGAACACTGAAGCTTTCTTT. This sequence encodes CASSEGWGGNTEAFF.

The chain is built from TRBV5-5 and TRBJ1-5, with D possibly being TRBD1 (6 bases). The CDR3 has 15 amino acids. CDR1 is SGHKS and CDR2 is YYEKEE in the germline V gene (reference sequence). Trimming took off 4 bases at V and 0 bases at J, with 11 bases between the two ends. The CDR3 DNA follows: TGTGCCAGCAGCACAGGGAAATATAGCAATCAGCCCCAGCATTTT. This codes for CASSTGKYSNQPQHF.

As DNA, the CDR3 is TGTGCCACCAGTGAGGCCGGGACAGGGGCTAGGGGGGAGCAGTTCTTC. This translates into CATSEAGTGARGEQFF. This rearrangement joins TRBV24-1 to TRBJ2-1; 10 bases are a match to TRBD1. CDR3 size: 16 residues. Trimming took 4 bases from V and 10 from J; bases not matched to a gene: 12. Per germline, CDR1 KGHDR and CDR2 SFDVKD.

The chain is built from TRBV19 and TRBJ1-5; possible D gene TRBD1, 6 bases. The CDR3 loop spans 13 amino acids. In germline, CDR1 is LNHDA, CDR2 SQIVND (reference sequence). The germline V and J ends were trimmed by 5 bases and 7 bases, with 12 bases remaining between them. The chain's CDR3 is CASSGNRAQPQHF. DNA for the CDR3: TGTGCCAGTAGTGGAAACAGGGCACAGCCCCAGCATTTT.

The chain joins TRBV24-1 to TRBJ2-3; D is perhaps TRBD2 (7 bases). Trimming pared 6 bases from V and 0 bases from J, leaving 18 bases between. From germline, CDR1 is KGHDR and CDR2 SFDVKD. The length of the CDR3 is 17 residues. The CDR3 region has the DNA TGTGCCACCAGTCATCCTGGGGGGGGCTTAAGCACAGATACGCAGTATTTT. It translates to CATSHPGGGLSTDTQYF.

The V gene is TRBV3-1 (or the pseudogene TRBV3-2), the J gene TRBJ2-3; possibly TRBD1 for D (6 bases). CDR1 and CDR2 from the germline V gene are LGHDT and YNNKEL (reference sequence). Trimming took 4 bases from V and 2 from J, leaving 16 bases between them. The length of the CDR3 is 16 residues. CDR3 amino acids: CASSPYKDSLTDTQYF. As DNA, the CDR3 is TGTGCCAGCAGCCCCTATAAGGACAGCCTCACAGATACGCAGTATTTT.

The rearrangement joins TRBV4-1 to TRBJ2-5; 10 nucleotides match TRBD2. The V gene's germline CDR1 is MGHRA and CDR2 YSYEKL. Unmatched junction bases numbered 11, after V lost 6 bases and J lost 7 bases. This CDR3 contains 15 residues. This CDR3 is CASSPERGGDGTQYF. CDR3 in DNA: TGCGCCAGCAGTCCGGAGCGGGGGGGCGATGGGACCCAGTACTTC.

The chain uses TRBV5-8 and TRBJ1-1; 7 positions match TRBD1. CDR3 length: 13 residues. V gave up 5 bases and J gave up 1 base; unmatched junction bases: 2. In germline, CDR1 is SGHTS, CDR2 YDEGEE. The CDR3 loop is CASRRTGNTEAFF. CDR3 DNA sequence: TGTGCCAGCAGACGGACAGGGAACACTGAAGCTTTCTTT.

This rearrangement joins TRBV15 to TRBJ2-5; 8 bases are shared with TRBD1. The CDR3 loop spans 14 amino acids. The germline CDR1 and CDR2 sequences are LNHNV and YYDKDF (reference sequence). V lost 4 bases, J lost 4 bases, and 5 bases stayed unmatched. CDR3 coding DNA: TGTGCCACCAGCATGCGGACAGGGCCAGAGACCCAGTACTTC. It translates to CATSMRTGPETQYF.

J is TRBJ2-7 and V is TRBV18; the match to TRBD1 covers 8 bases. The CDR3 contains 13 residues. CDR1 and CDR2 (germline): KGHSH, LQKENI. V shed 8 bases and J 6 bases; nucleotides not matched to a gene: 9. The CDR3 is CASAQGEGAEQYV. For the CDR3, the DNA is TGTGCCAGCGCACAGGGGGAAGGGGCCGAGCAGTACGTC.